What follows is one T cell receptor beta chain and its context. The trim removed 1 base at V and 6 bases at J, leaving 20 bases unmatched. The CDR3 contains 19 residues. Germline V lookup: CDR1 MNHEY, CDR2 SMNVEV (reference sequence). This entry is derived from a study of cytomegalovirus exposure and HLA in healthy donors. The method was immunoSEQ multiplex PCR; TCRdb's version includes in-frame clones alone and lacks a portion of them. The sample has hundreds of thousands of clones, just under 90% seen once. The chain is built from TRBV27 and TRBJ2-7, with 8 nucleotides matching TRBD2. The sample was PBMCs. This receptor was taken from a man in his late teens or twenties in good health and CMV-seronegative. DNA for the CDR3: TGTGCCAGCAGTTTATTTTCTCCCAGAACAGGGAGCGGGAGCAGCGAGCAGTACTTC. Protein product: CASSLFSPRTGSGSSEQYF.